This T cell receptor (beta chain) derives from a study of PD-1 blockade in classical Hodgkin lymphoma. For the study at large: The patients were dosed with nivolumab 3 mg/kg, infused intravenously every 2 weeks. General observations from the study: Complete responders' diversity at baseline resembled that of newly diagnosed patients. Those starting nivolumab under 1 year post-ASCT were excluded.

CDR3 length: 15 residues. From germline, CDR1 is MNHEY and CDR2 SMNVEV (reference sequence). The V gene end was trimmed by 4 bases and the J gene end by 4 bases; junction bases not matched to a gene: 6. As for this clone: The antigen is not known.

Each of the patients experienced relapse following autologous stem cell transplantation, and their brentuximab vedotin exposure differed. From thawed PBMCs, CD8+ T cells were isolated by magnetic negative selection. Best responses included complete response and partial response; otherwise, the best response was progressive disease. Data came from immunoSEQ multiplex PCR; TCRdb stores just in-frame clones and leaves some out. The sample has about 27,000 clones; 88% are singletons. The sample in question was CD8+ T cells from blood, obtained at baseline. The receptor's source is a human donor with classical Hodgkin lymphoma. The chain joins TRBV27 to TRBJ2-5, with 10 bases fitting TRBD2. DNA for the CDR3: TGTGCCAGCAGTTCCCTAGCGGGGGCCCCAGAGACCCAGTACTTC. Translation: CASSSLAGAPETQYF.